Sequencing of this T cell receptor beta chain was carried out in a study of PD-1 blockade in classical Hodgkin lymphoma. Time point: newly diagnosed, previously untreated cHL patient sample. Trimming shortened V by 6 bases and J by 7 bases, and 15 bases separated the two germline ends. Germline CDR1 is LNHDA and CDR2 is SQIVND (reference sequence). The CDR3 totals 13 residues. Measured with immunoSEQ multiplex PCR; TCRdb has only the in-frame clones, and not every one. Here the sample spans roughly 32,000 clones, roughly 94% being singletons. The chain employs TRBV19 and TRBJ1-1; possible D gene TRBD1, 5 bases. The sequence came from a human donor with classical Hodgkin lymphoma. Material: peripheral blood mononuclear cells (PBMCs). The CDR3 sequence is CASRQIGAGEAFF. DNA for the CDR3: TGTGCCAGTAGACAAATTGGGGCAGGTGAAGCTTTCTTT.